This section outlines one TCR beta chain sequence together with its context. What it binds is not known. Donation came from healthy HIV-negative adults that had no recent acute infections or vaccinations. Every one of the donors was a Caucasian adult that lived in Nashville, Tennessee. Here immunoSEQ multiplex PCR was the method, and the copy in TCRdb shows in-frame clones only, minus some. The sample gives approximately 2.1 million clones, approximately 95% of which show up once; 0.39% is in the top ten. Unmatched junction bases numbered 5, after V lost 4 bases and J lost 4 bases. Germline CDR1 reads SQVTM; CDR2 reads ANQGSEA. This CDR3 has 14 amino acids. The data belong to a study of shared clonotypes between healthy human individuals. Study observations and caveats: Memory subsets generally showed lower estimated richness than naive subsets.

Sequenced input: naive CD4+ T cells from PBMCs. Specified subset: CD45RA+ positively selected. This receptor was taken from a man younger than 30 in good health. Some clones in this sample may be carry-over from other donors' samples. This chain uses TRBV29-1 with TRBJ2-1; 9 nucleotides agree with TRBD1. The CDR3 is CSVGRDRAYNEQFF. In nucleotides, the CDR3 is TGCAGCGTTGGCCGGGACAGGGCTTACAATGAGCAGTTCTTC.